The entry below describes one TCR beta chain. Sequencing used immunoSEQ v3. Method: immunoSEQ multiplex PCR; TCRdb's copy keeps in-frame clones and lacks some. This table holds about 53,000 clones, about 73% found once. Time point specified: pre-treatment sample, taken before nivolumab and TIL therapy. The data were obtained in a study of TIL therapy for anti-PD-1-resistant metastatic lung cancer. After removal of 1 base from V and 1 base from J, the junction contained 2 bases not matched to a gene. CDR1 is SGHNT and CDR2 is YYREEE in the germline V gene (reference sequence). CDR3 length: 15 residues. The chain uses TRBV5-4 and TRBJ1-2, with TRBD1 matching over 9 bases. Sequenced material: blood, taken at baseline. The clonotype comes from a person between 25 and 79 years old with non-small cell lung cancer. The CDR3 DNA follows: TGTGCCAGCAGCTTGTTGGGACAGGGTAACTATGGCTACACCTTC. Translating gives CASSLLGQGNYGYTF. The entire variable domain, with the rest obtained from reference TRBV5-4 and TRBJ1-2, is as follows: ETGVTQSPTHLIKTRGQQVTLRCSSQSGHNTVSWYQQALGQGPQFIFQYYREEENGRGNFPPRFSGLQFPNYSSELNVNALELDDSALYLCASSLLGQGNYGYTFGSGTRLTVV.